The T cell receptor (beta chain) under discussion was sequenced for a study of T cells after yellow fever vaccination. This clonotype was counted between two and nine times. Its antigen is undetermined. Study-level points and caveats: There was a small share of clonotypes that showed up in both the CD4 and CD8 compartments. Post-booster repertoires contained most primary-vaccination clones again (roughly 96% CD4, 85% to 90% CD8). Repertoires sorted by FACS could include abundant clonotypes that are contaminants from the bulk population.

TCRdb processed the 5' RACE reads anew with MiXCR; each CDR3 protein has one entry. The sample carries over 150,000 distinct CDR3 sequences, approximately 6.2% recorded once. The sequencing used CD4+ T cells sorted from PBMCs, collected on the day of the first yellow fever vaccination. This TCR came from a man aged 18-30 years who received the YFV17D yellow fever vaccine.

Here the CDR3 DNA reads TGCGCCAGCAGCTTTAGCGGGGCGATTACCGATACGCAGTATTTT. It yields the protein CASSFSGAITDTQYF. The rearrangement joins TRBV5-1 to TRBJ2-3, with 8 bases that match TRBD2. The V gene end was trimmed by 2 bases and the J gene end by 6 bases; junction bases not matched to a gene: 8. The CDR3 is 15 residues long. Per the germline V gene, CDR1 is SGHRS and CDR2 is YFSETQ.